Detailed here is one T cell receptor beta chain. Its recognized antigen is unknown. Base qualities are missing; no much larger clone stands one base away. The data were obtained in a study of identical twins (dated by TCRdb to the mid-2010s). Broadly, across the study: TCR alpha and beta repertoires from monozygotic twins, unrelated adults of various ages and cord blood were deep-sequenced to test whether fetal clonotypes persist. To rule out contamination, replicate twin experiments were performed at different times with different library preparation protocols.

The method was 5' RACE. Sequencing used an Illumina HiSeq 2000. Template switching introduced a universal primer binding site; the final cDNA contained a unique molecular identifier, enabling accurate counting of TCR cDNA molecules. Specific primers in the conserved constant-segment region were used to synthesize first-strand cDNA for TCR alpha and beta chains. Each cDNA library was double barcoded, with a SMART-Mk sample barcode plus Illumina barcodes, to control for contamination. TruSeq adapter sequences and Illumina sample barcodes were added in two successive PCR steps. The Illumina HiSeq platform was used with custom primers to sequence TCR alpha and beta cDNA libraries. In the authors' own workflow: Raw reads were processed with MiGEC to extract unique molecular identifiers, and MiXCR was used to determine CDR3 positions. Recombination models were inferred per individual with the repgenHMM and IGoR tools using an EM algorithm. Shared clonotype analysis was performed with the tcR package in R, normalizing sharing by the product of cloneset sizes. To study raw recombination without the effects of thymic and clonal selection, out-of-frame nonproductive sequences were analyzed. The public reads were reanalyzed by TCRdb: fastp trimming at Q25, MiXCR alignment, in-frame beta chains only. Every entry covers one CDR3 protein and lists the most common genes and DNA from its rows. The V and J calls were not made by the authors but by TCRdb's processing. In this sample the table shows 500,000 to 550,000 distinct CDR3 sequences, approximately 22% of which occur a single time. The ten most abundant clones make up 0.75% to 0.95% of the sample.

Overall study outcomes, separate from this receptor: In monozygotic twins, recombination models systematically underestimated out-of-frame TCR alpha sharing, but the models matched the sharing seen between unrelated individuals. Abundant cord blood beta clonotypes had fewer insertions, young adult naive repertoires showed a similar but weaker trend, and memory repertoires showed no such trend. Because the same donors could not be followed over many years, conclusions were based on cross-sectional statistical analysis. Compared with coincidental sharing between unrelated individuals, an excess of low generation-probability sequences was observed among out-of-frame TCR alpha sequences shared between twins. In beta out-of-frame sequences, excess twin sharing was weaker, because having fewer shared sequences lowered the signal-to-noise ratio. Zero-insertion analyses could be partly confounded by invariant T cells such as MAIT and iNKT, though diverse VJ usage argued against such confounding for most clonotypes.

The CDR3 runs 12 residues from the cysteine to the phenylalanine. The sequence is cut down to CDR3 DNA, 36 bases in frame from base 1. Relative to germline, V is 1 base shorter and J is 5 bases shorter, with 7 bases between their ends. CDR1 and CDR2 are read off the germline V gene as SGHRS and YFSETQ. Every donor was a healthy Caucasian. Three pairs of female monozygotic twins, all aged roughly 18 to 29 years, were included in the twin cohort. CD4+ and CD8+ T cell populations were isolated with positive isolation kits from Invitrogen. This sample was shared with a second study, whose subject was T cells expressing NK-cell markers. The second study, in turn, reports: About eight donors provided sorted CD3+CD56+NKG2C+, CD3+CD56+NKG2C- and CD3+CD56-NKG2C+ T-cell subsets, whose TCR beta-chain repertoires were profiled. Of the eight sequenced donors, seven were found to be HCMV-seropositive and one was found to be HCMV-seronegative. In several experiments an anti-gammadeltaTCR antibody was added to restrict sorting to alphabetaTCR-expressing T cells. In over 5 donors, the dominant CD3+CD56+NKG2C+ clonotypes were among the top 10 CD8+ clonotypes and accounted for roughly 1.0-7.5% of CD8+ T cells. Those dominant clonotypes were again the most abundant among CD3+CD56-NKG2C+ cells in a few donors, at roughly 25-60.1%. Whether the expanded NKG2C-expressing T cell clones were specific for HCMV antigens was left unclear. All eight donors whose samples were sequenced were randomly selected healthy volunteers, three of them men and five women. HCMV-specific IgG was detected in serum with a commercial ELISA kit to determine HCMV serostatus. MIGEC was used to demultiplex reads and group reads by UMI, and MiTCR was used to assemble and quantify clonotypes. To exclude erroneous sequences, only TCR cDNA sequences supported by at least two reads were retained. The tcR package was used for downstream repertoire analysis, with clonotypes matched between fractions based on CDR3 nucleotide sequence plus V segment. Antigen specificity was annotated against VDJdb with VDJmatch, allowing one amino acid substitution in CDR3.

This receptor was identified in a woman aged 18-29 years in good health. The rearranged segments are TRBV5-1 and TRBJ2-7; no D gene is confidently identified. Sequenced sample: CD4+ T cells sorted from blood. The CDR3 protein: CASSLSGHEQYF. The nucleotide sequence is TGCGCCAGCAGCTTGAGTGGCCACGAGCAGTACTTC.